The 3 T cell receptor beta chains in this list originate from one sample, sequenced in a study of cytomegalovirus exposure and HLA in healthy donors. The study ran its PCR with 60 Vbeta and 13 Jbeta primers. Sequenced by immunoSEQ multiplex PCR; TCRdb stores in-frame clones only, minus some. The sample includes more than 90,000 clones, less than 80% of them seen just once. The material sequenced was PBMCs. Every receptor here comes from a woman aged 40-49 years in good health and CMV-seropositive.

The chain combines TRBV5-4 with TRBJ1-3; 9 nucleotides agree with TRBD1. CDR3 size: 15 residues. The germline CDR1 and CDR2 sequences are SGHNT and YYREEE (reference sequence). V shed 4 bases, J shed 4 bases, and the junction held 6 bases outside the gene matches. CDR3 sequence reads: CASSRTGGDGNTIYF. CDR3 DNA: TGTGCCAGCAGCCGTACAGGGGGCGACGGAAACACCATATATTTT. Complete variable domain (other parts from reference TRBV5-4 and TRBJ1-3): ETGVTQSPTHLIKTRGQQVTLRCSSQSGHNTVSWYQQALGQGPQFIFQYYREEENGRGNFPPRFSGLQFPNYSSELNVNALELDDSALYLCASSRTGGDGNTIYFGEGSWLTVV.

The rearrangement uses TRBV30 and TRBJ1-6; a possible D gene is TRBD1 (5 bases). Trimming stripped 2 bases from V and 10 bases from J, with 12 bases between. The CDR3 is 13 amino acids. Germline CDR1 GTSNPN, CDR2 SVGIG (reference sequence). The CDR3 coding sequence is TGTGCCTGGAGTTCGGGACTCGGGTCACCCCTCCACTTT. Amino acids: CAWSSGLGSPLHF.

The V gene is TRBV7-6, the J gene TRBJ2-3; 9 bases match TRBD2. The CDR3 consists of 15 residues. Germline-derived CDR1 and CDR2 are SGHVS and FNYEAQ. Germline trimming cut 5 bases from V and 3 bases from J; bases unmatched to any gene: 6. The CDR3 coding sequence is TGTGCCAGCAGCCGCGGGGGGGGAAGAACAGATACGCAGTATTTT. This codes for CASSRGGGRTDTQYF.